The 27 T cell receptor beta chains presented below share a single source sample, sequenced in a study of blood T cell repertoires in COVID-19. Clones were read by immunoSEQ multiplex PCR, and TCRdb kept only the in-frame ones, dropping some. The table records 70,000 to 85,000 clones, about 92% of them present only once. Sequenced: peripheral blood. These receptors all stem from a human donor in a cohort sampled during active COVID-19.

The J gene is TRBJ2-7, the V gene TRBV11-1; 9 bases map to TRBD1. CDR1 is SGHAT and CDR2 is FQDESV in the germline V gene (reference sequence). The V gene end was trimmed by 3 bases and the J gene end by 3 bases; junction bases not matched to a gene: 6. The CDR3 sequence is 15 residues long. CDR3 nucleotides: TGTGCCAGCAGCTTCCCGGGACAGGGTATCTACGAGCAGTACTTC. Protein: CASSFPGQGIYEQYF.

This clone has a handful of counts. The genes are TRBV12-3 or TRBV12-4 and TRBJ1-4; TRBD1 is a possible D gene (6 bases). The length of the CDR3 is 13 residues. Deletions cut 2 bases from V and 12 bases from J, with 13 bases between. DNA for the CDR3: TGTGCCAGCAGTTTATCTGGAGGGGGGGAACTGTTTTTT. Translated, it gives CASSLSGGGELFF.

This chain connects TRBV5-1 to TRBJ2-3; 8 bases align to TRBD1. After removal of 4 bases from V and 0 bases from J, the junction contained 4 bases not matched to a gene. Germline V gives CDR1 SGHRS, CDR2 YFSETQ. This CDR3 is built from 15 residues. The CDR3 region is CASSGQGQSTDTQYF. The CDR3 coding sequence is TGCGCCAGCAGCGGACAGGGACAAAGCACAGATACGCAGTATTTT. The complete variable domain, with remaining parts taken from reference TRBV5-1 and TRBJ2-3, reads KAGVTQTPRYLIKTRGQQVTLSCSPISGHRSVSWYQQTPGQGLQFLFEYFSETQRNKGNFPGRFSGRQFSNSRSEMNVSTLELGDSALYLCASSGQGQSTDTQYFGPGTRLTVL.

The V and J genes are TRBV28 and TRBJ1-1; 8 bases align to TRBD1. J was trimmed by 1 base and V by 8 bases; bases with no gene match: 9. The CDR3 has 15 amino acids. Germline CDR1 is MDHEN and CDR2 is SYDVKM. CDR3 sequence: CASQGAVGTNTEAFF. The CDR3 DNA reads TGTGCCAGCCAGGGGGCGGTTGGGACGAACACTGAAGCTTTCTTT.

CDR3 sequence reads: CASNKLGLTEDTQYF. CDR3 in DNA: TGTGCCAGTAACAAATTAGGACTCACGGAAGATACGCAGTATTTT. The genes are TRBV19 and TRBJ2-3; tentatively, D is TRBD2 (5 bases). CDR1 and CDR2 (germline): LNHDA, SQIVND (reference sequence). This CDR3 is built from 15 residues. With 7 bases removed from V and 5 bases from J, the gap between germline ends came to 19 bases.

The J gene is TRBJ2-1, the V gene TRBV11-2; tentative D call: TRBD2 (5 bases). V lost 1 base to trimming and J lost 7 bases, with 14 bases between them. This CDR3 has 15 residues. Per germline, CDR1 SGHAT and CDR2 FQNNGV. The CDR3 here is CASSLVFDRENEQFF. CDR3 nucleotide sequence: TGTGCCAGCAGCTTAGTTTTCGATAGGGAGAATGAGCAGTTCTTC.

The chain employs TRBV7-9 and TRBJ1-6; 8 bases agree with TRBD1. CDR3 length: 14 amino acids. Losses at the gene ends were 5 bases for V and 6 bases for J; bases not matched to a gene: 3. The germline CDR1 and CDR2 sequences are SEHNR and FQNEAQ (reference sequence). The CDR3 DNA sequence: TGTGCCAGCAGCGTGGGACAGGTTAATTCACCCCTCCACTTT. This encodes CASSVGQVNSPLHF.

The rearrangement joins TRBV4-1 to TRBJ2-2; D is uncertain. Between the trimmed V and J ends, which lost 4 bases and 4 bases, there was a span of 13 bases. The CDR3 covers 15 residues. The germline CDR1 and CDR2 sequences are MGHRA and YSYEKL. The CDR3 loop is CASSLAGSSTGELFF. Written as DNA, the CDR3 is TGCGCCAGCAGCCTAGCTGGGTCGAGCACCGGGGAGCTGTTTTTT.

The CDR3 is CAWSRQGTDYGYTF. The CDR3 nucleotides read TGTGCCTGGAGTAGGCAGGGGACGGACTATGGCTACACCTTC. This chain joins TRBV30 and TRBJ1-2; a possible D gene is TRBD1 (6 bases). Trimming took off 2 bases at V and 3 bases at J, with 13 bases between the two ends. Germline-derived CDR1 and CDR2 are GTSNPN and SVGIG (reference sequence). The CDR3 extends over 14 amino acids.

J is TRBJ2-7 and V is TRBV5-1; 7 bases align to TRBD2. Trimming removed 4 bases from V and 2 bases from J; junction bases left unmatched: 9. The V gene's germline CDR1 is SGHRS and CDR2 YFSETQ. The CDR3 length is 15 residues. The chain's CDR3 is CASSLERDGPYEQYF. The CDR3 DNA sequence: TGCGCCAGCAGCCTCGAGCGGGACGGCCCCTACGAGCAGTACTTC.

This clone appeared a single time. CDR3 DNA: TGTGCCAGCAGTTACCGGAGGCGCACCAATGAGCAGTTCTTC. Translating it yields CASSYRRRTNEQFF. This sequence joins TRBV6-2 or TRBV6-3 and TRBJ2-1, with D possibly TRBD2 on 5 matching bases. The CDR3 runs to 14 residues. CDR1 is MNHEY, CDR2 SVGEGT, per germline. V was shortened by 2 bases and J by 6 bases, with 11 bases between the two germline ends.

DNA for the CDR3: TGCGCCAGCAGCCAAGATAGAACAGGGGAAGAGACCCAGTACTTC. Its translation: CASSQDRTGEETQYF. V gene TRBV4-3 combines with J gene TRBJ2-5; 7 bases are a match to TRBD1. Trimming cost V 0 bases and J 3 bases; bases outside gene matches: 4. Germline V gene sequence: CDR1 LGHNA, CDR2 YSLEER. The CDR3 length is 15 residues.

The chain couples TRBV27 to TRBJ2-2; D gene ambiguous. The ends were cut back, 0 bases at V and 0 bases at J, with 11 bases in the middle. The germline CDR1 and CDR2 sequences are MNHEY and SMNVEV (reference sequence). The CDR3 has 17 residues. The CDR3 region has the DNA TGTGCCAGCAGTTTATCCCCTTCCGCGACGAACACCGGGGAGCTGTTTTTT. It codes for CASSLSPSATNTGELFF.

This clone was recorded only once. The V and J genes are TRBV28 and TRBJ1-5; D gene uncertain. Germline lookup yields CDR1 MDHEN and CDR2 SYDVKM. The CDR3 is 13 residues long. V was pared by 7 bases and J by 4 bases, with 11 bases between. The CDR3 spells CASTTDSNQPQHF. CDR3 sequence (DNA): TGTGCCAGCACCACGGACTCTAATCAGCCCCAGCATTTT.

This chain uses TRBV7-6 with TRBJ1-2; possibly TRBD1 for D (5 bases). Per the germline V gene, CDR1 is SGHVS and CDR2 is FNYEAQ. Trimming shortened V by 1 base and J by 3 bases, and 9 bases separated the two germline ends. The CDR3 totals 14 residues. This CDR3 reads CASSLDRQYYGYTF. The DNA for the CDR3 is TGTGCCAGCAGCTTAGACCGACAGTACTATGGCTACACCTTC.

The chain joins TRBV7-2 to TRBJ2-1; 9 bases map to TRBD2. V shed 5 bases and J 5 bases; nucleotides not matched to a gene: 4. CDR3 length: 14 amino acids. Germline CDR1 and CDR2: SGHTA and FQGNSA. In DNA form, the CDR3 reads TGTGCCAGCAGCCTAGGACTAGCGAACAATGAGCAGTTCTTC. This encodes CASSLGLANNEQFF.

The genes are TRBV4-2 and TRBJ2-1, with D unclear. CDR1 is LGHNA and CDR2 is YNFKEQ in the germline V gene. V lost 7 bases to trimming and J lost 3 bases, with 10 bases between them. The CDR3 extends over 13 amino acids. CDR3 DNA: TGTGCCAGCACTGACACGTTCTACAATGAGCAGTTCTTC. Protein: CASTDTFYNEQFF.

CDR3 sequence (DNA): TGCGCCAGCAGCCAAGATCGCGGGGTAACCGGGGAGCTGTTTTTT. It yields the protein CASSQDRGVTGELFF. V and J are TRBV4-3 and TRBJ2-2, with D possibly being TRBD2 (6 bases). The length of the CDR3 is 15 residues. V lost 0 bases, J lost 5 bases, and 10 bases lay in between. Germline values: CDR1 LGHNA, CDR2 YSLEER.

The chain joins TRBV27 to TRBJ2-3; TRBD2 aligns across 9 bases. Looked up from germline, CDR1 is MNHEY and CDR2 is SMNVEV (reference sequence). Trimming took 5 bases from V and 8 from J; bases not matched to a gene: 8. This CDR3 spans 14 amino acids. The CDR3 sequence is CASSRTSDTLTQYF. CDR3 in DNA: TGTGCCAGCAGTCGGACTAGCGACACACTTACGCAGTATTTT.

In nucleotides, the CDR3 is TGTGCCAGCAGTCCAGGACAGAATGAAAAACTGTTTTTT. Translated, it gives CASSPGQNEKLFF. The chain employs TRBV6-2 or TRBV6-3 and TRBJ1-4; D is possibly TRBD1 (6 bases). The CDR3 contains 13 residues. Germline V gives CDR1 MNHEY, CDR2 SVGEGT. Trimming removed 5 bases at V and 5 bases at J, with 9 bases between.

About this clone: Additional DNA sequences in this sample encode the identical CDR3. CDR3: CASSVVGSSYNEQFF. The DNA of the CDR3 is TGTGCCAGCAGCGTAGTCGGTAGTTCCTACAATGAGCAGTTCTTC. The chain links TRBV9 to TRBJ2-1; the D is unclear. V lost 0 bases and J 1 base, leaving 8 bases between the germline ends. Per the germline V gene, CDR1 is SGDLS and CDR2 is YYNGEE. This CDR3 region has 15 residues.

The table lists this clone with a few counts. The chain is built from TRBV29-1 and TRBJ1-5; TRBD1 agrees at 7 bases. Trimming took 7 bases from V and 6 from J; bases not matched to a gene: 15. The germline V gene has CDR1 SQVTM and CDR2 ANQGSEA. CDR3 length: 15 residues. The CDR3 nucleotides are TGCAGCGCCCTGTCGGGGCAGGGGGTTAGTCAGCCCCAGCATTTT. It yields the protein CSALSGQGVSQPQHF.

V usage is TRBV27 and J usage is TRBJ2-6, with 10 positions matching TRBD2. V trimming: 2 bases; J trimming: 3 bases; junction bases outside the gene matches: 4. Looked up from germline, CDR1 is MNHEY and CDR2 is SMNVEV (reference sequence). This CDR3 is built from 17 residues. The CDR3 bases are TGTGCCAGCAGTTTAGGGCTAGCGGGAGTTGGGGCCAACGTCCTGACTTTC. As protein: CASSLGLAGVGANVLTF.

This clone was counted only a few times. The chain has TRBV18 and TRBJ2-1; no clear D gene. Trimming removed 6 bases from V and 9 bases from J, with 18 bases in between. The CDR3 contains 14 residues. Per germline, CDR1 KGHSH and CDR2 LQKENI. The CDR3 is CASSRPPRYFEQFF. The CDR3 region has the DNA TGTGCCAGCTCCAGGCCTCCTCGGTACTTTGAGCAGTTCTTC.

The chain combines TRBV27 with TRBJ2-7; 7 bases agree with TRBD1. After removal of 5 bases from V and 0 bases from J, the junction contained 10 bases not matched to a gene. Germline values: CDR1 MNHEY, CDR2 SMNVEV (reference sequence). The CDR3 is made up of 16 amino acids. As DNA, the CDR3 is TGTGCCAGCAGTCCCTCACAGGGGAGAAGCTCCTACGAGCAGTACTTC. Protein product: CASSPSQGRSSYEQYF.

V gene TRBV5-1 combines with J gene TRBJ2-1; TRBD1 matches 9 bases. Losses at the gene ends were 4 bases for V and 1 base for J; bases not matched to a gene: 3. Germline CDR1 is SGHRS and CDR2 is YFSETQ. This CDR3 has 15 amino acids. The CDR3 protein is CASSPGTGSYNEQFF. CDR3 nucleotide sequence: TGCGCCAGCAGCCCCGGGACAGGGTCCTACAATGAGCAGTTCTTC.

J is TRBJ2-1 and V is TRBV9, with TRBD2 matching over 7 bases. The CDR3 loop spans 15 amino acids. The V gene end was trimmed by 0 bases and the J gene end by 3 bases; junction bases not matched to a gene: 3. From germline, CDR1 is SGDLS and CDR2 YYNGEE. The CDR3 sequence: CASSVVASGYNEQFF. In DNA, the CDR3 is TGTGCCAGCAGCGTAGTGGCTAGCGGCTACAATGAGCAGTTCTTC.